These 9 T cell receptor beta chains originate from one sample sequenced in a study of cytomegalovirus exposure and HLA in healthy donors. 60 Vbeta and 13 Jbeta primers were used in PCR. Profiling relied on immunoSEQ multiplex PCR, and the TCRdb table lists in-frame clones only, not all of them. The sample includes about 160,000 clones, approximately 79% of them seen just once. The specimen sequenced was PBMCs. Every receptor here comes from a man aged 55 to 70 in good health and CMV-seronegative.

This chain joins TRBV15 and TRBJ1-1; D is perhaps TRBD1 (6 bases). Germline CDR1 LNHNV, CDR2 YYDKDF (reference sequence). This CDR3 spans 13 amino acids. V lost 5 bases and J lost 8, with 15 bases in between. DNA of the CDR3: TGTGCCACCAGCGGGACCGACGGGACAGAAGCTTTCTTT. Encoded protein: CATSGTDGTEAFF.

The rearrangement links TRBV6-1 to TRBJ2-7; a weak D match, TRBD2 (6 bases). The CDR3 is made up of 13 amino acids. Germline V gives CDR1 MNHNS, CDR2 SASEGT. V gave up 3 bases and J gave up 3 bases, with 9 bases separating them. The CDR3 DNA sequence: TGTGCCAGCAGTGACCGGGGGTTCTACGAGCAGTACTTC. Translation: CASSDRGFYEQYF.

This clone was picked up a small number of times. The chain uses TRBV19 and TRBJ2-6; TRBD1 might be the D (5 bases). With 3 bases removed from V and 2 bases from J, the gap between germline ends came to 17 bases. Germline V gene sequence: CDR1 LNHDA, CDR2 SQIVND (reference sequence). This CDR3 has 18 residues. CDR3 loop: CASSIDSVTYTGANVLTF. In DNA, the CDR3 is TGTGCCAGTAGTATTGACAGTGTTACTTACACTGGGGCCAACGTCCTGACTTTC.

The chain employs TRBV7-2 and TRBJ2-5; 8 bases align to TRBD2. The J call is in doubt because the DNA end fits TRBJ2-7 better. Germline V CDR1 and CDR2: SGHTA, FQGNSA. This CDR3 comprises 15 residues. The CDR3 loop is CASSFTSGDIHEQYF. CDR3 in DNA: TGTGCCAGCAGCTTCACTAGCGGAGATATCCACGAGCAGTACTTC.

CDR3 coding DNA: TGTGCCAGCAGCTCCGGGATAGGGGAAAAACTGTTTTTT. Residues: CASSSGIGEKLFF. This chain uses TRBV5-5 with TRBJ1-4; D remains unclear. The V and J ends lost 3 bases and 8 bases respectively, with 11 bases between them. The CDR3 spans 13 residues. Germline V CDR1 and CDR2: SGHKS, YYEKEE (reference sequence).

Only one count was recorded for this clone. The rearrangement links TRBV5-4 to TRBJ1-2; 9 bases fit TRBD1. The CDR3 spans 13 residues. CDR1 and CDR2 (germline): SGHNT, YYREEE (reference sequence). With V trimmed by 2 bases and J by 7 bases, 3 bases remained unmatched. CDR3 amino acids: CASSFRDRAGYTF. The CDR3 bases are TGTGCCAGCAGCTTCCGGGACAGGGCTGGCTACACCTTC.

The chain carries TRBV7-9 and TRBJ1-1; 8 bases fit TRBD1. Unmatched junction bases numbered 10, after V lost 1 base and J lost 3 bases. Germline V CDR1 and CDR2: SEHNR, FQNEAQ (reference sequence). The CDR3 runs 17 residues. The CDR3 reads CASSLGSQGAKHTEAFF. In nucleotides, the CDR3 is TGTGCCAGCAGCTTAGGTAGTCAGGGGGCTAAACACACTGAAGCTTTCTTT.

The rearrangement joins TRBV10-3 to TRBJ2-1, with 11 positions matching TRBD2. Losses at the gene ends were 0 bases for V and 6 bases for J; bases not matched to a gene: 7. The CDR3 loop spans 17 amino acids. Germline loops: CDR1 ENHRY, CDR2 SYGVKD. The chain's CDR3 is CAISESASGRRSNEQFF. The CDR3 coding sequence is TGTGCCATCAGTGAGTCGGCTAGCGGGAGGCGAAGCAATGAGCAGTTCTTC.

The chain couples TRBV10-3 to TRBJ2-3, with 7 bases identical to TRBD1. The CDR3 extends over 17 amino acids. CDR1 ENHRY and CDR2 SYGVKD come from the germline V gene. The V gene end was trimmed by 2 bases and the J gene end by 5 bases; junction bases not matched to a gene: 13. The CDR3 DNA sequence: TGTGCCATCAGTGAGACCAGACAGGGCGGATCTAGAGATACGCAGTATTTT. It is translated as CAISETRQGGSRDTQYF.